This T cell receptor (beta chain) came from a study of human T cells and chemical hapten exposure. Germline V CDR1 and CDR2: MNHEY, SVGAGI. V dropped 5 bases and J dropped 2 bases, with 4 bases sitting between them. This CDR3 spans 11 amino acids. General observations from the study: Expanded TCRs made up significantly more big CDR3 similarity clusters than controls did.

For the library, individual cDNA molecules each received unique molecular identifiers. TCRdb reprocessed the RACE reads via MiXCR and lists one record per CDR3 protein. The sample includes 190,000 or so distinct CDR3 sequences, around a quarter of them seen just once. This clonotype was recorded a few times. No antigen is known for it. The time point here: patch test 3, about 24 weeks after DPC sensitization. Regarding treatment: therapeutic diphenylcyclopropenone sensitization with weekly scalp DPC. The source was whole blood, collected in connection with sensitization to the hapten diphenylcyclopropenone (DPC). The chain recombines TRBV6-5 with TRBJ2-7; D not resolved. The sequence was collected from a woman in her thirties or forties with alopecia areata. Some clones in this sample may be carry-over from other donors' samples. Written as DNA, the CDR3 is TGTGCCAGCAGTGGAACCTACGAGCAGTACTTC. This codes for CASSGTYEQYF.